This T cell receptor (beta chain) was sequenced in a study of low-dose radiotherapy and immunotherapy resistance in tumors. The overall study: With 1 Gy per fraction every two weeks, Cohort 2 accumulated 13 Gy across 26 weeks.

Primers used for first-strand cDNA, a TRAV- and TRBV-specific set, covered both alpha and beta chains. TCR amplification involved 15 to 20 PCR cycles with a constant-region primer and V-primer adapter. TCRdb re-called the reads with MiXCR, one entry per CDR3 protein. Among roughly 36,000 distinct CDR3 sequences listed, around 30% were seen once. In this sample, this clonotype turned up many times. The CDR3 loop spans 15 amino acids. The germline gives CDR1 SGHTA, CDR2 FQGNSA. The J segment lost 2 bases and the V segment lost 1 base, leaving 4 bases of the junction unmatched. Documented time point: before trial treatment.

Material: PBMCs, obtained before treatment. This chain uses TRBV7-2 with TRBJ2-7; 8 nucleotides agree with TRBD1. The source of this sequence is a male donor with gallbladder cancer. In nucleotides, the CDR3 is TGTGCCAGCAGCTTAGGGACAGGGTCTACCTACGAGCAGTACTTC. This translates into CASSLGTGSTYEQYF. Together with reference TRBV7-2 and TRBJ2-7, the CDR3 gives the full variable domain: GAGVSQSPSNKVTEKGKDVELRCDPISGHTALYWYRQSLGQGLEFLIYFQGNSAPDKSGLPSDRFSAERTGGSVSTLTIQRTQQEDSAVYLCASSLGTGSTYEQYFGPGTRLTVT.